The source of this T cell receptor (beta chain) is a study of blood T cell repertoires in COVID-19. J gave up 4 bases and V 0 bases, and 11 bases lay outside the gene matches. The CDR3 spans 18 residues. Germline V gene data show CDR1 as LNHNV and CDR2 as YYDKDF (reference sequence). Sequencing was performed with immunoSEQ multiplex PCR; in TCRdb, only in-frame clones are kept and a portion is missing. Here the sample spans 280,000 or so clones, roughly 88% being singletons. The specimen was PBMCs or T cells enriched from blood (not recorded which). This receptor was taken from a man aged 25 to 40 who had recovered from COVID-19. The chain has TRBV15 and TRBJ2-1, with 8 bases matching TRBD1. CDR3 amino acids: CATSRERLDRGVYNEQFF. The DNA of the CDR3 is TGTGCCACCAGCAGAGAGAGGCTAGACAGGGGAGTGTACAATGAGCAGTTCTTC.